This TCR beta chain was found in a study of T cells in Graves' hyperthyroidism and ophthalmopathy. Patients aged 18 to 65 had newly diagnosed hyperthyroidism lasting under 2 months. Uncontrolled infection, other autoimmune disease, pregnancy or lactation disqualified patients from enrolment. From RNA transcripts, TCR beta CDR3 regions were amplified. Initially, a first-round RT-PCR of the TCR CDR3 employed the HTBI primer set. TCRdb used MiXCR to reprocess the multiplex PCR reads, holding one entry per CDR3 protein. The data hold approximately 380,000 distinct CDR3 sequences, with about 18% observed a single time. This CDR3 contains 14 residues. V lost 3 bases and J lost 2, with 10 bases in between. This clonotype appeared many times.

The sequencing input was blood. The clonotype comes from a young woman with Graves' hyperthyroidism. The gene calls are TRBV12-3 or TRBV12-4 and TRBJ1-1; possibly TRBD1 for D (5 bases). As DNA, the CDR3 is TGTGCCAGCAGTTTGGGGCGGAGAAACACTGAAGCTTTCTTT. It is translated as CASSLGRRNTEAFF.